The 10 T cell receptor beta chains below come from one sample, sequenced in a study of blood T cell repertoires in COVID-19. The repertoire was sequenced with immunoSEQ multiplex PCR; TCRdb's copy has only in-frame clones and lacks some. Here the sample spans 200,000 to 250,000 clones, around four fifths being singletons. Material for sequencing was peripheral blood. These receptors came from a woman aged 55-70 years who had recovered from COVID-19.

CDR3 amino acids: CASSPQAGTNTGELFF. Here the CDR3 DNA reads TGTGCCAGCAGCCCCCAAGCGGGGACGAACACCGGGGAGCTGTTTTTT. This chain links TRBV9 with TRBJ2-2, with 7 bases identical to TRBD2. Trimming cost V 4 bases and J 0 bases; bases outside gene matches: 6. Germline lookup yields CDR1 SGDLS and CDR2 YYNGEE. This CDR3 contains 16 residues.

The V call is TRBV5-1, the J call TRBJ1-1; 9 bases map to TRBD1. The CDR3 sequence is 14 residues long. The V gene end was trimmed by 4 bases and the J gene end by 6 bases; junction bases not matched to a gene: 7. CDR1 SGHRS and CDR2 YFSETQ come from the germline V gene. The CDR3: CASSDSGTGSEAFF. The CDR3 DNA is TGCGCCAGCAGCGATTCCGGGACAGGGTCTGAAGCTTTCTTT. Full variable domain (remainder filled in from reference TRBV5-1 and TRBJ1-1): KAGVTQTPRYLIKTRGQQVTLSCSPISGHRSVSWYQQTPGQGLQFLFEYFSETQRNKGNFPGRFSGRQFSNSRSEMNVSTLELGDSALYLCASSDSGTGSEAFFGQGTRLTVV.

This chain uses TRBV7-2 with TRBJ1-1, with D perhaps matching TRBD1 (5 bases). The CDR3 extends over 13 amino acids. V shed 4 bases and J shed 8 bases, with 14 bases lying between them. Germline loops: CDR1 SGHTA, CDR2 FQGNSA. The DNA of the CDR3 is TGTGCCAGCAGCTCGGGTCCCGGGGGAGAAGCTTTCTTT. It translates to CASSSGPGGEAFF.

CDR3 in amino acids: CASSSYRGPFAEKLFF. In DNA, the CDR3 is TGTGCCAGCAGCTCCTACAGGGGCCCTTTCGCTGAAAAACTGTTTTTT. The chain recombines TRBV11-2 with TRBJ1-4, with 7 bases that match TRBD1. After removal of 4 bases from V and 7 bases from J, the junction contained 12 bases not matched to a gene. This CDR3 comprises 16 residues. The germline CDR1 and CDR2 sequences are SGHAT and FQNNGV.

This chain joins TRBV3-1 (or the pseudogene TRBV3-2) and TRBJ2-3; 9 bases fit TRBD1. The CDR3 runs 14 residues. CDR1 is LGHDT and CDR2 is YNNKEL in the germline V gene (reference sequence). The ends lost 4 bases at V and 5 bases at J; junction bases unmatched: 4. CDR3 in amino acids: CASSLGQGGDTQYF. DNA of the CDR3: TGTGCCAGCAGCCTGGGACAGGGTGGAGATACGCAGTATTTT.

This clone showed up just once. CDR3 in DNA: TGCGCCAGCAGCGCCGGGGTCGGAAGGGCCTTCACAGATACGCAGTATTTT. Amino acid sequence: CASSAGVGRAFTDTQYF. This rearrangement joins TRBV5-1 to TRBJ2-3, with D possibly TRBD2 on 5 matching bases. V lost 4 bases to trimming and J lost 2 bases, with 20 bases between them. Germline V lookup: CDR1 SGHRS, CDR2 YFSETQ. CDR3 length: 17 residues.

The chain links TRBV10-3 to TRBJ1-6; TRBD1 aligns across 10 bases. The germline CDR1 and CDR2 sequences are ENHRY and SYGVKD. V gave up 2 bases and J gave up 6 bases; unmatched junction bases: 4. The CDR3 loop spans 16 amino acids. Here the CDR3 DNA reads TGTGCCATCAGTGAGGACAGGGGGCGGTCTAATTCACCCCTCCACTTT. Its protein is CAISEDRGRSNSPLHF.

This clone was picked up one time. The chain uses TRBV6-2 or TRBV6-3 and TRBJ1-2; D is uncertain. Trimming cost V 0 bases and J 9 bases, with 23 bases left between them. This CDR3 has 17 amino acids. Germline CDR1 reads MNHEY; CDR2 reads SVGEGT. The CDR3, as DNA: TGTGCCAGCAGTTACTCGAGGTATGGCAGAAGAGAGCCCCGCTACACCTTC. Translating gives CASSYSRYGRREPRYTF.

CDR3 sequence (DNA): TGCGCCAGCAGCCAAGATAGCCTAGCGGGGGTTGGGTACGAGCAGTACTTC. Residues: CASSQDSLAGVGYEQYF. The chain has TRBV4-1 and TRBJ2-7; 10 bases agree with TRBD2. The CDR3 contains 17 residues. V dropped 0 bases and J dropped 4; count of bases not matched to a gene: 9. From germline, CDR1 is MGHRA and CDR2 YSYEKL.

This sequence joins TRBV9 and TRBJ2-2, with a possible D match to TRBD2 (6 bases). Per germline, CDR1 SGDLS and CDR2 YYNGEE. The V and J ends lost 1 base and 4 bases respectively, with 20 bases between them. This CDR3 contains 18 residues. CDR3: CASSVRPGGIWATGELFF. In DNA form, the CDR3 reads TGTGCCAGCAGCGTACGCCCCGGGGGTATATGGGCCACCGGGGAGCTGTTTTTT. Complete variable domain (other parts from reference TRBV9 and TRBJ2-2): DSGVTQTPKHLITATGQRVTLRCSPRSGDLSVYWYQQSLDQGLQFLIQYYNGEERAKGNILERFSAQQFPDLHSELNLSSLELGDSALYFCASSVRPGGIWATGELFFGEGSRLTVL.